This TCR beta chain was obtained from a study of blood T cell repertoires in COVID-19. The overall study: The origin of the acute and convalescent COVID-19 samples was the United States, Italy and Spain. Nucleic acid was either cDNA or gDNA, and it came from T cells, B-cell-depleted T cells, or PBMCs.

Germline V gene sequence: CDR1 SQVTM, CDR2 ANQGSEA. The CDR3 is made up of 11 amino acids. The germline V and J ends were trimmed by 3 bases and 5 bases, with 4 bases remaining between them. Original processing notes: The authors estimated nucleated cell counts from reference gene primer amplification. TCRdb's table, derived via immunoSEQ multiplex PCR, lists solely in-frame clones and lacks some. The D gene and trimming were derived from the DNA, and the V and J assignments and clone size from that table. Of tens of thousands of clones detected, approximately 84% appear once; the ten largest clones hold 25%.

This chain connects TRBV29-1 to TRBJ2-2; D not certain. The source of this sequence is a man older than 75 with active or convalescent COVID-19. Material: peripheral blood. CDR3 nucleotide sequence: TGCAGCGTTGAGAGGACCGGGGAGCTGTTTTTT. This encodes CSVERTGELFF.